This TCR beta chain emerged from a study of T cell clonality in common variable immunodeficiency. This clone was counted at least ten times. With the read ending 3 residues before the CDR3 end, the germline J gene is used to fill in that end. The trim removed 6 bases at V and 1 base at J, leaving 4 bases unmatched. Germline assignment: CDR1 LNHDA and CDR2 SQIVND (reference sequence). CDR3 size: 15 residues. The assay was immunoSEQ multiplex PCR, and TCRdb's table has in-frame clones only and misses some. Altogether tens of thousands of clones were found in the sample, and no singletons occur. This chain uses TRBV19 with TRBJ2-1; 9 bases align to TRBD2. Sequenced: peripheral blood mononuclear cells. The source is a person between 18 and 75 years old in good health. CDR3 protein: CASSTTSGSYNEQFF. The part of the CDR3 DNA that was read is TGTGCCAGTAGCACGACTAGCGGATCCTACAATGAG.